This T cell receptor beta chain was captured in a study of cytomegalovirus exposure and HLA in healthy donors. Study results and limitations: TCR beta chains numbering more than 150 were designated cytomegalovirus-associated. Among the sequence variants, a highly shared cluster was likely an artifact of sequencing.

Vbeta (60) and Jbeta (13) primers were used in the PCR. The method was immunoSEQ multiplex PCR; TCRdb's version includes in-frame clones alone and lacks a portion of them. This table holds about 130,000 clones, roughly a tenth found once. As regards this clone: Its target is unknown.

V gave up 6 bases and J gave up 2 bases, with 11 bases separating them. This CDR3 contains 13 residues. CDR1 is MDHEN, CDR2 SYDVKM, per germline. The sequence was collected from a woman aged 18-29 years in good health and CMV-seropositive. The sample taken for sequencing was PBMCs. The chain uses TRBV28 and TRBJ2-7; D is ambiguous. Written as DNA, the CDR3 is TGTGCCAGCAGGCCTATGGAGACCTACGAGCAGTACTTC. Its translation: CASRPMETYEQYF.